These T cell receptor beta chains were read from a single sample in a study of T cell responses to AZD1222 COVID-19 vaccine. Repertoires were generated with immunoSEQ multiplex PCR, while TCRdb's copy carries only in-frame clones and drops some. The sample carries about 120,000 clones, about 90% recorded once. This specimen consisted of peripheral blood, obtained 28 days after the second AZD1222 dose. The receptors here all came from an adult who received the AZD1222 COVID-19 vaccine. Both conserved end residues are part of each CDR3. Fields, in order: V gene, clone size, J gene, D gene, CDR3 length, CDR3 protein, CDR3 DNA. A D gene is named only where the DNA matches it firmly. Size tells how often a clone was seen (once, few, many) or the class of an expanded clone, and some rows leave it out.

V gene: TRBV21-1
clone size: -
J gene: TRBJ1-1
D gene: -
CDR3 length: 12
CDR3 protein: CAAMDRNTEAFF
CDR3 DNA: TGTGCCGCGATGGACCGGAACACTGAAGCTTTCTTT

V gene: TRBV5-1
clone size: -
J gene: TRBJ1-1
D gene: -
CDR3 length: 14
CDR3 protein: CASRMDRMNTEAFF
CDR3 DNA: TGCGCCAGCAGGATGGACAGAATGAACACTGAAGCTTTCTTT

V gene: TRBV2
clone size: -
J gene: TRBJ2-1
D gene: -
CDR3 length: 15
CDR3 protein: CASTEAQVLGNEQFF
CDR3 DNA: TGTGCCAGCACCGAAGCCCAGGTTCTGGGGAATGAGCAGTTCTTC

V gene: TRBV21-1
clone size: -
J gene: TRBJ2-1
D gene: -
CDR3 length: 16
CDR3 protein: CASSIGAGLLGDEQFF
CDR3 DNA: TGTGCCAGCAGCATCGGGGCGGGACTCCTTGGGGATGAGCAGTTCTTC

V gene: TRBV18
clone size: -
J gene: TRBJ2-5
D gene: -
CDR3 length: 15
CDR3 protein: CASSPPISLQETQYF
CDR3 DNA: TGTGCCAGCTCACCACCGATATCCTTACAAGAGACCCAGTACTTC

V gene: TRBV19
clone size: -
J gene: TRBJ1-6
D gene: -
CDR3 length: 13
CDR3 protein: CASSMALGSPLHF
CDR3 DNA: TGTGCCAGTAGTATGGCCTTGGGTTCACCCCTCCACTTT

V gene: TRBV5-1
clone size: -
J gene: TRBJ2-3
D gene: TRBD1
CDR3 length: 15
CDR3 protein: CASSLEGQGGDTQYF
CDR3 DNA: TGCGCCAGCAGCTTGGAGGGACAGGGAGGGGATACGCAGTATTTT

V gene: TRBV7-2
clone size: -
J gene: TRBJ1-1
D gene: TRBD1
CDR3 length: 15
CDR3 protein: CASSLEGTGITEAFF
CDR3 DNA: TGTGCCAGCAGCTTAGAAGGGACAGGGATCACTGAAGCTTTCTTT

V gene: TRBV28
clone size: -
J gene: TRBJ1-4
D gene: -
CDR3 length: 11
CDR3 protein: CASSRQEKLFF
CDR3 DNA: TGTGCCAGCAGCAGACAGGAAAAACTGTTTTTT

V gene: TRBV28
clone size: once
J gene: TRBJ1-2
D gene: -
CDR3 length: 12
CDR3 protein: CASSLPPYGYTF
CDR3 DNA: TGTGCCAGCAGTTTACCCCCCTATGGCTACACCTTC

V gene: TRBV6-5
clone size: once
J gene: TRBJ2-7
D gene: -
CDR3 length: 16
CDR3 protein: CASSYRGVDLDHEQYF
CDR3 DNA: TGTGCCAGCAGTTACAGGGGGGTCGACTTAGATCACGAGCAGTACTTC

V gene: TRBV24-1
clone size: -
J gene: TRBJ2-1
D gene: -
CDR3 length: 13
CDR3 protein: CATGTSIVNEQFF
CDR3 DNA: TGTGCCACCGGGACGAGTATCGTAAATGAGCAGTTCTTC

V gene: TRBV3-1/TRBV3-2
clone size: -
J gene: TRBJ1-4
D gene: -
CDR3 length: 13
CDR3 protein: CASSQGAYEKLFF
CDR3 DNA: TGTGCCAGCAGCCAGGGGGCATATGAAAAACTGTTTTTT

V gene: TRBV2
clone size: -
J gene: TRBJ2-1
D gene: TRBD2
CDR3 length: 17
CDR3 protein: CASSPRLAGDLDNEQFF
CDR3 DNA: TGTGCCAGCAGTCCGCGACTAGCGGGGGACCTCGATAATGAGCAGTTCTTC

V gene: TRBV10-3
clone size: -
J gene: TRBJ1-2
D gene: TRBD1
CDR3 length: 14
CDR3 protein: CAISERDRMDGYTF
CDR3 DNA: TGTGCCATCAGTGAAAGGGACAGGATGGATGGCTACACCTTC

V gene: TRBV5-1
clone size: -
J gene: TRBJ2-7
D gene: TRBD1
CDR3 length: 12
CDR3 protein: CASSPTGYEQYF
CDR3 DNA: TGCGCCAGCAGCCCGACAGGGTACGAGCAGTACTTC

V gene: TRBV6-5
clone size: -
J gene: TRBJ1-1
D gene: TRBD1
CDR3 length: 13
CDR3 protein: CATKTGRDTEAFF
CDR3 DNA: TGTGCCACTAAGACAGGGAGGGACACTGAAGCTTTCTTT

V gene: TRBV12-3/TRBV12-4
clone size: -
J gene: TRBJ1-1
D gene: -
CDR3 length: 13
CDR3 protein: CASSLRRDTEAFF
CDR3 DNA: TGTGCCAGCAGTTTAAGGAGGGACACTGAAGCTTTCTTT

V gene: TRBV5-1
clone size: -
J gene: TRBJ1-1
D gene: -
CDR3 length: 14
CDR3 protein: CASSLGGTNTEAFF
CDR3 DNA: TGCGCCAGCAGCCTCGGGGGGACGAACACTGAAGCTTTCTTT

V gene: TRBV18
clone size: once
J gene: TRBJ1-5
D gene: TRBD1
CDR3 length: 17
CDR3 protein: CASSPRPGTGSNQPQHF
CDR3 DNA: TGTGCCAGCTCACCTAGGCCCGGGACAGGTTCCAATCAGCCCCAGCATTTT

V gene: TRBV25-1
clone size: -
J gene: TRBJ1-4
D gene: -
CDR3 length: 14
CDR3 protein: CASSDRGYDEKLFF
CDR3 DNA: TGTGCCAGCAGCGATCGGGGTTATGATGAAAAACTGTTTTTT

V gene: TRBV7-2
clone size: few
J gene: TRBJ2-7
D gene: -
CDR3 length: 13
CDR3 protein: CASSLTGRAEQYF
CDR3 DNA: TGTGCCAGCAGCTTAACAGGCCGGGCTGAGCAGTACTTC

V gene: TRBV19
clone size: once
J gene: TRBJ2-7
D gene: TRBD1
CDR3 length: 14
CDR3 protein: CASSMRDRAYEQYF
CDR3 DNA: TGTGCCAGTAGTATGAGGGACAGGGCCTACGAGCAGTACTTC

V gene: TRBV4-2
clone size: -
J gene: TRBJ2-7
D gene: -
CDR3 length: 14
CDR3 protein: CASSQDNGLYEQYF
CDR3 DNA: TGTGCCAGCAGCCAAGATAACGGCCTCTACGAGCAGTACTTC

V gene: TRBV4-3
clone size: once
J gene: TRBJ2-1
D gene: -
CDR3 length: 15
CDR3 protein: CASSQDRGGYNEQFF
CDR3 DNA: TGCGCCAGCAGCCAAGATAGGGGGGGATACAATGAGCAGTTCTTC

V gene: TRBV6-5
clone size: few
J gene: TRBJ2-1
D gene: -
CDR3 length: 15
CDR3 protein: CASSSHRSGGDEQFF
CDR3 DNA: TGTGCCAGCAGTTCTCATCGCAGTGGGGGTGATGAGCAGTTCTTC